This T cell receptor (beta chain) was sequenced in a study of cytomegalovirus exposure and HLA in healthy donors. Study-wide results and limits: Most TCR beta V segments were productive about 90% or about 30% of the time in an earlier analysis. Likely technical artifact: a cluster of highly shared sequence variants. TCR beta V- and J-gene trimming, according to a later analysis, was linked to a missense DCLRE1C variant.

Concerning this clone: Antigen specificity is unknown.

The germline V and J ends were trimmed by 1 base and 2 bases, with 6 bases remaining between them. Germline V gives CDR1 SGHDT, CDR2 YYEEEE. CDR3 length: 13 amino acids. The study ran its PCR with 60 Vbeta and 13 Jbeta primers. In the original workflow: Later, an analysis found 75 million to 90 million unique TCR beta chains, and 9.5 million to 11 million of these were shared. Data came from immunoSEQ multiplex PCR; TCRdb stores just in-frame clones and leaves some out. That table furnishes V, J and clone size, whereas the DNA furnished D and trimming. The table shows roughly 130,000 clones, with about three quarters occurring only once.

This sequence originates from a human donor in good health. The rearrangement uses TRBV5-6 and TRBJ2-5; D not resolved. The sample taken for sequencing was PBMCs. The CDR3 loop is CASSLYSQETQYF. CDR3 nucleotides: TGTGCCAGCAGCTTGTACTCACAAGAGACCCAGTACTTC.